This T cell receptor beta chain is drawn from a study of spatial heterogeneity in lung cancer. Using its own MiXCR run on the 5' RACE reads, TCRdb lists one record per CDR3 protein. The table includes tens of thousands of distinct CDR3 sequences, around 7% detected once. Specified time point: sample taken at primary tumor resection. Samples were donated by 72 untreated early-stage non-small cell lung cancer patients. Unsorted tumor, nontumor lung tissue or cryopreserved PBMC supplied the whole RNA. Germline lookup yields CDR1 SGHRS and CDR2 YFSETQ. The V and J ends lost 0 bases and 0 bases respectively, with 6 bases between them. The CDR3 spans 15 residues.

The source was PBMCs, collected at surgery. The origin of this receptor is a male donor with early-stage non-small cell lung cancer. The J gene is TRBJ1-4, the V gene TRBV5-1; D uncertain. The CDR3 loop is CASSLAATTNEKLFF. CDR3 nucleotides: TGCGCCAGCAGCTTGGCTGCCACAACTAATGAAAAACTGTTTTTT.